This T cell receptor (beta chain) was captured in a study of a mutant IDH1 vaccine in newly diagnosed glioma. Time point noted: week 47, end of study. Topical imiquimod was applied with each vaccine dose, which held 300 ug of mutant IDH1 20-mer peptide. As to this clone: As yet, its antigen is unknown.

The ends lost 5 bases at V and 4 bases at J; junction bases unmatched: 6. This CDR3 is built from 16 residues. Germline values: CDR1 LNHDA, CDR2 SQIVND (reference sequence). Data came from immunoSEQ multiplex PCR; TCRdb stores just in-frame clones and leaves some out. Of 50,000 or so clones in the sample, roughly 84% are singletons; the top ten hold around 4.7%. This TCR derives from a woman in her thirties with glioma. Some clones in this sample may be carry-over from other donors' samples. The chain carries TRBV19 and TRBJ2-1, with 12 bases matching TRBD1. The sample was PBMCs, taken from a glioma patient whose treatment included an IDH1 peptide vaccine. The CDR3 protein is CASSPGQGARYNEQFF. For the CDR3, the DNA is TGTGCCAGTAGTCCGGGACAGGGGGCGCGGTACAATGAGCAGTTCTTC.